Below are 10 T cell receptor beta chains sequenced from a single sample in a study of blood T cell repertoires in COVID-19. Sequenced by immunoSEQ multiplex PCR; TCRdb stores in-frame clones only, minus some. The sample contains 210,000 or so clones, about 88% of which appear only once. Sample: peripheral blood. These receptors came from a woman aged 40 to 55 who had recovered from COVID-19.

This sequence joins TRBV5-1 and TRBJ1-5; 8 positions match TRBD1. The CDR3 has 15 residues. The germline V gene has CDR1 SGHRS and CDR2 YFSETQ. The trim removed 4 bases at V and 3 bases at J, leaving 6 bases unmatched. CDR3 bases: TGCGCCAGCAGCCAGGGGACAGGCTCCAATCAGCCCCAGCATTTT. Encoded protein: CASSQGTGSNQPQHF.

This clone was seen a handful of times. This chain links TRBV27 with TRBJ1-1; D is unresolved. Trimming removed 1 base at V and 0 bases at J, with 12 bases between. Germline CDR1 is MNHEY and CDR2 is SMNVEV (reference sequence). This CDR3 is built from 16 residues. The CDR3 reads CASSLFGQNMNTEAFF. CDR3 DNA: TGTGCCAGCAGTTTATTTGGGCAGAACATGAACACTGAAGCTTTCTTT.

This chain links TRBV5-1 with TRBJ2-2; a weak D match, TRBD2 (5 bases). The germline gives CDR1 SGHRS, CDR2 YFSETQ. There are 13 residues in the CDR3. V lost 6 bases, J lost 7 bases, and 13 bases lay in between. The CDR3 DNA sequence: TGCGCCAGCACTGTAGAGGGAGACGGGGAGCTGTTTTTT. Residues: CASTVEGDGELFF.

The rearrangement joins TRBV19 to TRBJ1-5, with D possibly matching TRBD1 (5 bases). Trimming removed 5 bases at V and 5 bases at J, with 19 bases between. CDR3 length: 16 amino acids. CDR1 and CDR2 (germline): LNHDA, SQIVND (reference sequence). CDR3: CASSPLSRGLDQPQHF. DNA for the CDR3: TGTGCCAGTAGTCCCTTGTCAAGGGGATTGGATCAGCCCCAGCATTTT.

The chain has TRBV30 and TRBJ2-7; the match to TRBD2 covers 12 bases. The ends lost 0 bases at V and 2 bases at J; junction bases unmatched: 8. The germline V gene encodes CDR1 GTSNPN and CDR2 SVGIG (reference sequence). The CDR3 is 17 amino acids. CDR3 amino acids: CAWSVWLAGGPTYEQYF. The CDR3 DNA follows: TGTGCCTGGAGTGTGTGGCTAGCGGGAGGGCCGACCTACGAGCAGTACTTC.

The chain employs TRBV7-6 and TRBJ2-2; 12 bases line up with TRBD2. Germline assignment: CDR1 SGHVS and CDR2 FNYEAQ. The V gene end was trimmed by 4 bases and the J gene end by 6 bases; junction bases not matched to a gene: 6. This CDR3 spans 16 amino acids. The CDR3, as DNA: TGTGCCAGCAGCTCTCTAGCGGGAGGGCCCTCCGGGGAGCTGTTTTTT. It is translated as CASSSLAGGPSGELFF.

V usage is TRBV6-5 and J usage is TRBJ2-7, with D tentatively TRBD2 (6 bases). This CDR3 comprises 14 residues. V was pared by 1 base and J by 6 bases, with 13 bases between. Germline values: CDR1 MNHEY, CDR2 SVGAGI. The CDR3 sequence: CASSYFGSVGEQYF. The CDR3 DNA reads TGTGCCAGCAGTTACTTCGGGAGCGTAGGCGAGCAGTACTTC.

The chain carries TRBV6-5 and TRBJ2-7, with D unresolved. This CDR3 has 16 residues. CDR1 and CDR2 (germline): MNHEY, SVGAGI. V was pared by 0 bases and J by 2 bases, with 14 bases between. The CDR3 sequence: CASSYSIKSETYEQYF. CDR3 nucleotides: TGTGCCAGCAGTTACTCGATCAAGAGCGAGACCTACGAGCAGTACTTC.

The J gene is TRBJ2-6, the V gene TRBV6-4; TRBD1 agrees at 7 bases. The germline V gene encodes CDR1 MRHNA and CDR2 SNTAGT. The CDR3 runs to 16 residues. V lost 4 bases, J lost 2 bases, and 5 bases stayed unmatched. The CDR3 spells CASSAAGGTGANVLTF. The CDR3 DNA reads as TGTGCCAGCAGTGCAGCAGGGGGAACTGGGGCCAACGTCCTGACTTTC.

The rearrangement links TRBV3-1 (or the pseudogene TRBV3-2) to TRBJ1-4; D is perhaps TRBD1 (5 bases). Trimming removed 4 bases at V and 5 bases at J, with 8 bases between. The CDR3 sequence is 13 residues long. Germline-derived CDR1 and CDR2 are LGHDT and YNNKEL (reference sequence). The CDR3 sequence is CASSRQGNEKLFF. CDR3 nucleotides: TGTGCCAGCAGCCGTCAGGGAAATGAAAAACTGTTTTTT.